This entry lists 27 T cell receptor beta chains sequenced from one sample in a study of cytomegalovirus exposure and HLA in healthy donors. The primer mix had 60 Vbeta and 13 Jbeta primers. Clones were read by immunoSEQ multiplex PCR, and TCRdb kept only the in-frame ones, dropping some. The sample has about 160,000 clones; 85% are singletons. What was sequenced was PBMCs. These receptors all come from a boy aged 2 to 10 in good health and CMV-seronegative.

This clone showed up just once. The chain combines TRBV5-6 with TRBJ2-6, with D perhaps matching TRBD1 (6 bases). This CDR3 has 16 amino acids. Germline V CDR1 and CDR2: SGHDT, YYEEEE. V was shortened by 5 bases and J by 1 base, with 13 bases between the two germline ends. The CDR3 sequence is CASRLYTGSGANVLTF. In DNA form, the CDR3 reads TGTGCCAGCAGACTATACACAGGGTCTGGGGCCAACGTCCTGACTTTC.

This chain uses TRBV28 with TRBJ1-2; possibly TRBD1 for D (6 bases). CDR3 length: 15 amino acids. Germline V gene data show CDR1 as MDHEN and CDR2 as SYDVKM. V was clipped by 6 bases and J by 8 bases, with 22 bases between them. CDR3 DNA sequence: TGTGCCAGCAGCCGGGGGGCAGGGCGTTATAGCGGCTACACCTTC. This translates into CASSRGAGRYSGYTF.

The J gene is TRBJ1-2, the V gene TRBV6-1; tentatively, D is TRBD1 (6 bases). Germline V CDR1 and CDR2: MNHNS, SASEGT. CDR3 size: 13 residues. V lost 2 bases and J 6 bases, leaving 10 bases between the germline ends. The chain's CDR3 is CASSETGRDGYTF. As DNA, the CDR3 is TGTGCCAGCAGTGAAACAGGGAGGGATGGCTACACCTTC.

The chain combines TRBV19 with TRBJ1-2, with 8 bases lining up with TRBD1. V trimming: 6 bases; J trimming: 8 bases; junction bases outside the gene matches: 5. The CDR3 consists of 12 residues. Germline V CDR1 and CDR2: LNHDA, SQIVND (reference sequence). CDR3 DNA sequence: TGTGCCAGTAGCGCAGGGGGCGAAGGCTACACCTTC. It yields the protein CASSAGGEGYTF.

J is TRBJ2-3 and V is TRBV15; 9 nucleotides line up with TRBD2. The CDR3 consists of 15 residues. In germline, CDR1 is LNHNV, CDR2 YYDKDF (reference sequence). V lost 4 bases and J lost 6; bases outside the gene matches: 8. The CDR3 here is CATSNSGLASDTQYF. Here the CDR3 DNA reads TGTGCCACCAGCAATTCGGGACTAGCATCCGATACGCAGTATTTT. The full variable domain, rest sourced from reference TRBV15 and TRBJ2-3, is DAMVIQNPRYQVTQFGKPVTLSCSQTLNHNVMYWYQQKSSQAPKLLFHYYDKDFNNEADTPDNFQSRRPNTSFCFLDIRSPGLGDTAMYLCATSNSGLASDTQYFGPGTRLTVL.

The J gene is TRBJ2-1, the V gene TRBV6-1, with D perhaps matching TRBD2 (6 bases). The V gene's germline CDR1 is MNHNS and CDR2 SASEGT. Trimming took 6 bases from V and 4 from J, leaving 7 bases between them. This CDR3 has 12 amino acids. Here the CDR3 DNA reads TGTGCCAGCAGCCGGGGGTACAATGAGCAGTTCTTC. This translates into CASSRGYNEQFF.

The chain uses TRBV5-6 and TRBJ1-5; D uncertain. The CDR3 spans 13 residues. V lost 0 bases, J lost 6 bases, and 7 bases lay in between. Germline values: CDR1 SGHDT, CDR2 YYEEEE. The CDR3 DNA follows: TGTGCCAGCAGCTTGGGAGGAGGTCAGCCCCAGCATTTT. The encoded protein is CASSLGGGQPQHF.

This chain joins TRBV28 and TRBJ1-3; a possible D gene is TRBD1 (5 bases). Germline CDR1 is MDHEN and CDR2 is SYDVKM. V was pared by 6 bases and J by 1 base, with 10 bases between. The CDR3 has 14 amino acids. CDR3 sequence reads: CASSSDSSGNTIYF. The CDR3 nucleotides are TGTGCCAGCAGCTCCGACAGTTCTGGAAACACCATATATTTT.

V and J are TRBV19 and TRBJ2-2; no clear D gene. Germline CDR1 reads LNHDA; CDR2 reads SQIVND (reference sequence). The V and J ends lost 3 bases and 5 bases respectively, with 7 bases between them. This CDR3 region has 13 residues. CDR3 sequence reads: CASSIRVTGELFF. CDR3 sequence (DNA): TGTGCCAGTAGTATCCGGGTTACCGGGGAGCTGTTTTTT.

This clone was found once. This sequence joins TRBV7-9 and TRBJ2-1; no clear D gene. This CDR3 is 14 amino acids long. V was clipped by 7 bases and J by 4 bases, with 14 bases between them. Germline V gene sequence: CDR1 SEHNR, CDR2 FQNEAQ (reference sequence). CDR3: CASTPASSYNEQFF. In nucleotides, the CDR3 is TGTGCCAGCACCCCAGCTAGTTCTTACAATGAGCAGTTCTTC.

The genes are TRBV28 and TRBJ2-7, with TRBD2 as a possible D gene (6 bases). Germline assignment: CDR1 MDHEN and CDR2 SYDVKM. The V end lost 3 bases, the J end lost 5 bases, and 20 bases lay between the germline ends. This CDR3 has 16 amino acids. The CDR3 bases are TGTGCCAGCAGTTTGGTCGGGGCGGGACGGACGGACGAGCAGTACTTC. The encoded protein is CASSLVGAGRTDEQYF.

This clone has a single count. This chain links TRBV5-1 with TRBJ2-2; 7 nucleotides agree with TRBD1. Germline V gene sequence: CDR1 SGHRS, CDR2 YFSETQ. Trimming cost V 5 bases and J 2 bases; bases outside gene matches: 9. The CDR3 consists of 16 residues. In nucleotides, the CDR3 is TGCGCCAGCAGACGGGGACAGACCTTCAACACCGGGGAGCTGTTTTTT. Translation: CASRRGQTFNTGELFF.

V gene TRBV10-2 combines with J gene TRBJ2-1, with TRBD2 matching 7 bases. V shed 7 bases, J shed 0 bases, and the junction held 12 bases outside the gene matches. Germline assignment: CDR1 WSHSY and CDR2 SAAADI. The CDR3 consists of 17 residues. The CDR3 sequence is CASKSNLGGSSYNEQFF. Written as DNA, the CDR3 is TGCGCCAGCAAAAGTAATTTGGGGGGGAGCTCCTACAATGAGCAGTTCTTC.

Only a few counts were recorded for this clone. The chain employs TRBV21-1 and TRBJ2-7; TRBD2 is taken as the D call from the table, unchecked against the DNA. TRBV21-1 is given as a pseudogene. CDR3 length equals 12 residues. The DNA of the CDR3 is TGTGCCAGCAGCAATATGCTAGAAGAGCAGTACTTC. Protein sequence: CASSNMLEEQYF.

This clone was observed once. V usage is TRBV29-1 and J usage is TRBJ1-1, with 7 bases lining up with TRBD1. Trimming took 4 bases from V and 0 from J; bases not matched to a gene: 2. CDR1 and CDR2 (germline): SQVTM, ANQGSEA. CDR3 length equals 13 residues. CDR3 coding DNA: TGCAGCGTTGTGGGACAGCTGAACACTGAAGCTTTCTTT. This codes for CSVVGQLNTEAFF.

This clone showed up just a few times. The J gene is TRBJ1-1, the V gene TRBV6-1, with 8 bases aligning to TRBD1. Germline values: CDR1 MNHNS, CDR2 SASEGT. The CDR3 has 13 amino acids. J was trimmed by 6 bases and V by 2 bases; bases with no gene match: 2. CDR3 in amino acids: CASSEHRGSEAFF. CDR3 DNA sequence: TGTGCCAGCAGTGAACACAGGGGGTCTGAAGCTTTCTTT.

V gene TRBV5-5 combines with J gene TRBJ1-6, with D perhaps matching TRBD1 (6 bases). The CDR3 is made up of 14 amino acids. Germline CDR1 and CDR2: SGHKS and YYEKEE (reference sequence). Trimming cost V 4 bases and J 15 bases, with 20 bases left between them. The CDR3 region is CASSEEDRIWGLHF. CDR3 nucleotide sequence: TGTGCCAGCAGCGAAGAGGACAGAATTTGGGGCCTCCACTTT.

The J gene is TRBJ1-2, the V gene TRBV28; D might be TRBD1 (5 bases). V was clipped by 5 bases and J by 4 bases, with 20 bases between them. The CDR3 is 16 residues long. Germline CDR1 MDHEN, CDR2 SYDVKM. In DNA form, the CDR3 reads TGTGCCAGCAGTCCCACGGATCGGACAACATTCTATGGCTACACCTTC. This encodes CASSPTDRTTFYGYTF.

This rearrangement joins TRBV6-5 to TRBJ2-1, with TRBD1 as a possible D gene (5 bases). V shed 3 bases and J shed 5 bases, with 17 bases lying between them. Per the germline V gene, CDR1 is MNHEY and CDR2 is SVGAGI. The CDR3 covers 16 residues. CDR3 sequence (DNA): TGTGCCAGCAGTTATCGGATCGCAACAGGACACAATGAGCAGTTCTTC. This gives the protein CASSYRIATGHNEQFF.

The gene calls are TRBV6-1 and TRBJ1-5, with unresolved D. CDR1 and CDR2 (germline): MNHNS, SASEGT. The CDR3 extends over 10 amino acids. V shed 9 bases and J shed 6 bases, with 6 bases lying between them. For the CDR3, the DNA is TGTGCCAGTTCGTTTCAGCCCCAGCATTTT. This gives the protein CASSFQPQHF.

This clone has more than one count but fewer than ten. The chain combines TRBV5-1 with TRBJ2-5, with 7 positions matching TRBD1. The CDR3 is made up of 13 amino acids. J gave up 5 bases and V 4 bases, and 5 bases lay outside the gene matches. The V gene's germline CDR1 is SGHRS and CDR2 YFSETQ. The CDR3 spells CASSPGGMETQYF. Here the CDR3 DNA reads TGCGCCAGCAGCCCAGGGGGTATGGAGACCCAGTACTTC.

This sequence joins TRBV30 and TRBJ2-1, with a weak D call TRBD2 (6 bases). The length of the CDR3 is 17 residues. CDR1 is GTSNPN and CDR2 is SVGIG in the germline V gene (reference sequence). Trimming removed 0 bases from V and 0 bases from J, with 15 bases in between. This CDR3 reads CAWSVVGSGYSYNEQFF. In nucleotides, the CDR3 is TGTGCCTGGAGTGTAGTTGGTAGCGGCTACTCCTACAATGAGCAGTTCTTC.

J is TRBJ1-4 and V is TRBV6-5, with D unresolved. The CDR3 contains 15 residues. V lost 5 bases and J 7 bases, leaving 17 bases between the germline ends. Germline V gene lookup returns CDR1 MNHEY and CDR2 SVGAGI. The CDR3 reads CASSVPAGIGEKLFF. The CDR3, as DNA: TGTGCCAGCAGTGTACCGGCGGGGATCGGTGAAAAACTGTTTTTT.

The J gene is TRBJ1-1, the V gene TRBV28, with D maybe TRBD1 (6 bases). The CDR3 has 13 residues. Trimming left V 5 bases short and J 6 bases short, with 13 bases between. The germline gives CDR1 MDHEN, CDR2 SYDVKM. Here the CDR3 DNA reads TGTGCCAGCAGTCAGGGGCTTGCGTCTGAAGCTTTCTTT. It translates to CASSQGLASEAFF.

The rearrangement uses TRBV2 and TRBJ2-1; tentative D call: TRBD2 (6 bases). V shed 7 bases and J shed 3 bases, with 22 bases lying between them. This CDR3 has 17 residues. The germline V gene has CDR1 SNHLY and CDR2 FYNNEI. The CDR3, as DNA: TGTGCCAGCACCGGACCCACGGGACGGCGGGACTACAATGAGCAGTTCTTC. Residues: CASTGPTGRRDYNEQFF.

This clone appeared once. The chain combines TRBV7-9 with TRBJ1-5; a weak D match, TRBD1 (5 bases). Germline loops: CDR1 SEHNR, CDR2 FQNEAQ (reference sequence). The length of the CDR3 is 13 residues. V shed 5 bases and J shed 4 bases, with 9 bases lying between them. The CDR3, as DNA: TGTGCCAGCAGCGGGGCGGGGAATCAGCCCCAGCATTTT. It translates to CASSGAGNQPQHF.

The genes are TRBV11-2 and TRBJ2-1, with 9 nucleotides matching TRBD2. The V gene's germline CDR1 is SGHAT and CDR2 FQNNGV. The ends lost 3 bases at V and 5 bases at J; junction bases unmatched: 8. The CDR3 extends over 16 amino acids. The CDR3 DNA reads TGTGCCAGCAGCTTCCCCGGGACTAGCTTTAACAATGAGCAGTTCTTC. As protein: CASSFPGTSFNNEQFF.